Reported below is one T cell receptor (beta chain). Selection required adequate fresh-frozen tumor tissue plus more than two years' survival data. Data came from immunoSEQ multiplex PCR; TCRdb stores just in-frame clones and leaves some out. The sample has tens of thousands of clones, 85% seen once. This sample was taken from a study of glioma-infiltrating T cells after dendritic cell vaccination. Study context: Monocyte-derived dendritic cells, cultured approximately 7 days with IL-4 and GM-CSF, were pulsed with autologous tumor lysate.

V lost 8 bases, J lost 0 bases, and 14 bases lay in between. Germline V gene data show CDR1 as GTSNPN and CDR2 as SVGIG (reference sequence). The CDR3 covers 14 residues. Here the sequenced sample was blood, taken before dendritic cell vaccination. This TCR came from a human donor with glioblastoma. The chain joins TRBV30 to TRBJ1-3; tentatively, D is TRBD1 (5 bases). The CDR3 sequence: CARRDLGSGNTIYF. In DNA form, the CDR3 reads TGTGCCCGCCGGGACTTAGGCTCTGGAAACACCATATATTTT. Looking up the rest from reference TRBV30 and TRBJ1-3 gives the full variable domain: SQTIHQWPATLVQPVGSPLSLECTVEGTSNPNLYWYRQAAGRGLQLLFYSVGIGQISSEVPQNLSASRPQDRQFILSSKKLLLSDSGFYLCARRDLGSGNTIYFGEGSWLTVV.